This T cell receptor (beta chain) was identified in a study of cytomegalovirus exposure and HLA in healthy donors. PCR employed 60 Vbeta and 13 Jbeta primers. Some clones are missing from TCRdb's copy, which holds only in-frame ones; the method was immunoSEQ multiplex PCR. There are fewer than 95,000 clones in the sample; 85% occur only once, and 6.5% to 9% lies in the top ten. The CDR3 totals 13 residues. V trimming: 3 bases; J trimming: 7 bases; junction bases outside the gene matches: 4. Germline CDR1 is SGHDT and CDR2 is YYEEEE. Points from the study as a whole: TCR beta V- and J-gene trimming was later associated with a missense DCLRE1C variant. The majority of TCR sequences were rare, yet some public TCRs appeared in many donors. Earlier analysis yielded a pattern in which most TCR beta V segments were productive about 90% or about 30% of the time.

Nominal health characterized the donors when sampled, though unrecorded immune exposures were likely. As for this clone: The antigen remains undetermined.

The sequence was collected from a man between 40 and 49 years old in good health and CMV-seropositive. V gene TRBV5-6 combines with J gene TRBJ1-2; TRBD1 agrees at 9 bases. Material: PBMCs. In DNA, the CDR3 is TGTGCCAGCAGCTCCGGGACAGGGTGTGGCTACACCTTC. It yields the protein CASSSGTGCGYTF.